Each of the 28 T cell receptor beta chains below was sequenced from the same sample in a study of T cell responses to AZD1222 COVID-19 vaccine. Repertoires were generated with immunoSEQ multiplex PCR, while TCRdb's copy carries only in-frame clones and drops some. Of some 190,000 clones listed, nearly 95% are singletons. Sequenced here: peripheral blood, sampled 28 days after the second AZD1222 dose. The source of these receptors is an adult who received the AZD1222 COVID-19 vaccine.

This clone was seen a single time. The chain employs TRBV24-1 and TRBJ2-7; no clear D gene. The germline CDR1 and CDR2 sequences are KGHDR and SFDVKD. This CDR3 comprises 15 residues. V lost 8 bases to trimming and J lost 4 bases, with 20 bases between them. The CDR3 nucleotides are TGTGCCACCACCTACGGGCTGGGAAAAGGGTACGAGCAGTACTTC. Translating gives CATTYGLGKGYEQYF.

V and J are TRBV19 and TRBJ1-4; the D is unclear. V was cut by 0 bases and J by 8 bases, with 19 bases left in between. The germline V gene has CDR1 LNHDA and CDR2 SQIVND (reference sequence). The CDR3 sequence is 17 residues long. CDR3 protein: CASSIDRRSLPGEKLFF. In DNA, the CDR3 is TGTGCCAGTAGTATAGATCGGCGTTCTCTGCCGGGGGAAAAACTGTTTTTT.

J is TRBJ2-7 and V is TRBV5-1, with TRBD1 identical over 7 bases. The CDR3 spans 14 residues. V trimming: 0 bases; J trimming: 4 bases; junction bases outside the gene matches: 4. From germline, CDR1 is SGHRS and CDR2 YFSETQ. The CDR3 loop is CASSLGQGIYEQYF. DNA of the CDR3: TGCGCCAGCAGCTTGGGACAGGGAATTTACGAGCAGTACTTC.

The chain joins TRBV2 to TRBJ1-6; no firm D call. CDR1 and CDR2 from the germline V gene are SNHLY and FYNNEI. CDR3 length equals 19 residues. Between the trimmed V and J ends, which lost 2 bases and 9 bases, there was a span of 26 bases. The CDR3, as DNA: TGTGCCAGCAGTGAAATGAGTGGCGTGATCAGAGGGTTGGGTTCACCCCTCCACTTT. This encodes CASSEMSGVIRGLGSPLHF.

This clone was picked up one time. The DNA of the CDR3 is TGTGCCACCCGGTCCGAGTCACTGCATGAGCAGTTCTTC. This codes for CATRSESLHEQFF. The chain employs TRBV25-1 and TRBJ2-1; D ambiguous. Germline V gene data show CDR1 as MGHDK and CDR2 as SYGVNS. V lost 10 bases to trimming and J lost 8 bases, with 18 bases between them. This CDR3 has 13 residues.

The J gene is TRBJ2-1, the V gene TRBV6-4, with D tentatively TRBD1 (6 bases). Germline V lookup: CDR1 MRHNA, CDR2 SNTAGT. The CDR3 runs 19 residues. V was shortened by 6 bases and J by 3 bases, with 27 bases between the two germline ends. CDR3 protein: CASSEELGSLDSNYNEQFF. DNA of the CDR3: TGTGCCAGCAGCGAAGAGCTGGGATCTTTGGACAGCAACTACAATGAGCAGTTCTTC.

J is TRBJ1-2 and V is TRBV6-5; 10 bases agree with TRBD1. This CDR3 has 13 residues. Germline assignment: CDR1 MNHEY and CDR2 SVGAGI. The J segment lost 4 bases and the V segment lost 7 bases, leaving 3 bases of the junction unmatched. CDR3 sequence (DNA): TGTGCCAGCAAGACAGGGGGCAGCTATGGCTACACCTTC. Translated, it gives CASKTGGSYGYTF.

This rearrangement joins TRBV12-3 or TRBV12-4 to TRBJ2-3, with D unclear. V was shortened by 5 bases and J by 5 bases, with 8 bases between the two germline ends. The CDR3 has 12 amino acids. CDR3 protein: CASSLLRDTQYF. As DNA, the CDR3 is TGTGCCAGCAGTCTTCTGAGAGATACGCAGTATTTT.

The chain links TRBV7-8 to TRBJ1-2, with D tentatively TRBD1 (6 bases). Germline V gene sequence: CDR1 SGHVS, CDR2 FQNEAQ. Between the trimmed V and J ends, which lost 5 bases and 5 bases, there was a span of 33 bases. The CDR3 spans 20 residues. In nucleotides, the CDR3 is TGTGCCAGCAGCCATAGGCACAGGGAAGTTAAAGCCCAGAGAAAATATGGCTACACCTTC. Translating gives CASSHRHREVKAQRKYGYTF.

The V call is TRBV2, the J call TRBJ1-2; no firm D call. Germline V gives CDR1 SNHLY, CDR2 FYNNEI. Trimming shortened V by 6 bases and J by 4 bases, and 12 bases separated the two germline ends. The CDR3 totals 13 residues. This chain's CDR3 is CASSWQEVYGYTF. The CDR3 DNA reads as TGTGCCAGCAGCTGGCAGGAAGTCTATGGCTACACCTTC.

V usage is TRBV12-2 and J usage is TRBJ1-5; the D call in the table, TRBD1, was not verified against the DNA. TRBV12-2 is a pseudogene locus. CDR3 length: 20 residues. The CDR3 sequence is CASRFFLTRQIINSNQPQHF. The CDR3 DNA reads TGTGCAAGTCGCTTTTTTCTTACGAGACAAATAATAAATAGCAATCAGCCCCAGCATTTT.

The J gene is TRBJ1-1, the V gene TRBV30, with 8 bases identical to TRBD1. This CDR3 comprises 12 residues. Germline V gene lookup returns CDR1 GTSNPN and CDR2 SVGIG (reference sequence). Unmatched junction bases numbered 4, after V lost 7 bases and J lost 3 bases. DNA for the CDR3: TGTGCCTACAACAGGGGGTACACTGAAGCTTTCTTT. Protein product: CAYNRGYTEAFF.

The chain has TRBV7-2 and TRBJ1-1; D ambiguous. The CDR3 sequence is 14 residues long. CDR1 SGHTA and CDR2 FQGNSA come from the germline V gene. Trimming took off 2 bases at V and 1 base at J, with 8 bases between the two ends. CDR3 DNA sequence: TGTGCCAGCAGCTTATTCGTCACGAACACTGAAGCTTTCTTT. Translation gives CASSLFVTNTEAFF.

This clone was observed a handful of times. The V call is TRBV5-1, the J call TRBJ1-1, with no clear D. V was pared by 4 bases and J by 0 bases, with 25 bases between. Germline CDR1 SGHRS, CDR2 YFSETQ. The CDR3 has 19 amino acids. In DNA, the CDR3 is TGCGCCAGCAGCCTGACAAGATTCGCGGCCGGCAACCTGAACACTGAAGCTTTCTTT. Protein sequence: CASSLTRFAAGNLNTEAFF. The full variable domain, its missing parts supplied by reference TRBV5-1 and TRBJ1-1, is KAGVTQTPRYLIKTRGQQVTLSCSPISGHRSVSWYQQTPGQGLQFLFEYFSETQRNKGNFPGRFSGRQFSNSRSEMNVSTLELGDSALYLCASSLTRFAAGNLNTEAFFGQGTRLTVV.

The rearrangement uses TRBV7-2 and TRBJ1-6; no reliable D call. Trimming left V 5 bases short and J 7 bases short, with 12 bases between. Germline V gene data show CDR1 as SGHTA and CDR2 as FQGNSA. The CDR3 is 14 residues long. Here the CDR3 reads CASSPRGFNSPLHF. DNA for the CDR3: TGTGCCAGCAGCCCCCGAGGGTTCAATTCACCCCTCCACTTT.

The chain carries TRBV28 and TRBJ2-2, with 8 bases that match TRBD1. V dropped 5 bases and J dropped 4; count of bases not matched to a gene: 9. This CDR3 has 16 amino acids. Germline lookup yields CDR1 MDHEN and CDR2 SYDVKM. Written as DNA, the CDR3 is TGTGCCAGCAGTCCCAGGACAGGGCGGGGCACCGGGGAGCTGTTTTTT. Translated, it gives CASSPRTGRGTGELFF. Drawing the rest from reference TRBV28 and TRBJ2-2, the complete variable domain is DVKVTQSSRYLVKRTGEKVFLECVQDMDHENMFWYRQDPGLGLRLIYFSYDVKMKEKGDIPEGYSVSREKKERFSLILESASTNQTSMYLCASSPRTGRGTGELFFGEGSRLTVL.

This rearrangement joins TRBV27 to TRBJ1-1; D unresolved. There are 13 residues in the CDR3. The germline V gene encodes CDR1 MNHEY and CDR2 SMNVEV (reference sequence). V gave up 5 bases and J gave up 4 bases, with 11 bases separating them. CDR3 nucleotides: TGTGCCAGCAGTCCTCCCTCGCGCACTGAAGCTTTCTTT. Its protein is CASSPPSRTEAFF.

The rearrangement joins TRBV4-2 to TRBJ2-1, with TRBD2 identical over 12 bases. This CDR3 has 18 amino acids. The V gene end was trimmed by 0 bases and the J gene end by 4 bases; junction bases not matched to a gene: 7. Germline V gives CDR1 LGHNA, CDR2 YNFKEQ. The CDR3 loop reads CASSQDALAGGHYNEQFF. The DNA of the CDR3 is TGTGCCAGCAGCCAAGATGCACTAGCGGGAGGCCATTACAATGAGCAGTTCTTC.

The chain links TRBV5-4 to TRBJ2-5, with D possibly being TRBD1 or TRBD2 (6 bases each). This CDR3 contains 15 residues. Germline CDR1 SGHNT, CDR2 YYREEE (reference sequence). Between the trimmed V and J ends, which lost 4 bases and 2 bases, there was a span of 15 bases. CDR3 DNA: TGTGCCAGCAGCCCAAAGGGGGGCTGGCAAGAGACCCAGTACTTC. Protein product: CASSPKGGWQETQYF.

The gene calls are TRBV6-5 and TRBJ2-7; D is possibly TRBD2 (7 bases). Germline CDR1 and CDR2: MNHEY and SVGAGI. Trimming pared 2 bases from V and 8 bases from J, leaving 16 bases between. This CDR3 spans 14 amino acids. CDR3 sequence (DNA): TGTGCCAGCAGTTACGGGGAGAGGGGGACTAAGCAGTACTTC. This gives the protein CASSYGERGTKQYF.

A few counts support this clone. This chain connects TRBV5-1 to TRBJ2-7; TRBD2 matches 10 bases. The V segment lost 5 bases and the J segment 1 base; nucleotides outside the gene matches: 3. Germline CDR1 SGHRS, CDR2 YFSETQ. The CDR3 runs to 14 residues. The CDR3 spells CASSSGRSSYEQYF. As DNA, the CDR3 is TGCGCCAGCAGTAGCGGGAGGAGTTCCTACGAGCAGTACTTC.

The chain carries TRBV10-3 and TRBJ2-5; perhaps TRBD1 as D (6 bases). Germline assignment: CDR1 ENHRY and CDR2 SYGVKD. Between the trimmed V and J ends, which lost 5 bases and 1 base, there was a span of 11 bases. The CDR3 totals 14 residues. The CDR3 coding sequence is TGTGCCATCAGTACAACAGGGCCCCAAGAGACCCAGTACTTC. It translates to CAISTTGPQETQYF.

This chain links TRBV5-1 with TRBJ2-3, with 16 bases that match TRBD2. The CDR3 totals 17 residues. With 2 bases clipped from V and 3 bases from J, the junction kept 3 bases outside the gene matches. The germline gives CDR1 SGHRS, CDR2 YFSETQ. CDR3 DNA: TGCGCCAGCAGCTTCCAGGGACTAGCGGGAGGGACAGATACGCAGTATTTT. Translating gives CASSFQGLAGGTDTQYF.

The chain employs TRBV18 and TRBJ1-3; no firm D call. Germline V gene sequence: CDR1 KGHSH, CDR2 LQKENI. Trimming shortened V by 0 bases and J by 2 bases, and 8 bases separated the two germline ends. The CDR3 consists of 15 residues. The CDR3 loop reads CASSPPPGAGNTIYF. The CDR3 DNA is TGTGCCAGCTCACCACCCCCCGGGGCTGGAAACACCATATATTTT.

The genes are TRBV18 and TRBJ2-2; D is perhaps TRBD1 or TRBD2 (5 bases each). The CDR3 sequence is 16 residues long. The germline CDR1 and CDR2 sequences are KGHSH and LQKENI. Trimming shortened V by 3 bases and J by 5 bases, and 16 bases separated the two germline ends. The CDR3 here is CASSPSRTGLTGELFF. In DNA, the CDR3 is TGTGCCAGCTCACCTAGTCGCACGGGGCTAACCGGGGAGCTGTTTTTT.

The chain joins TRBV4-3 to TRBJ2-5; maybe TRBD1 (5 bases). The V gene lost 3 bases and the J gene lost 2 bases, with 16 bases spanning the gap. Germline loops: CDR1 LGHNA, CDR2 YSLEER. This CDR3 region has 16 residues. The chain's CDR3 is CASSQTLGRQQETQYF. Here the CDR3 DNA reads TGCGCCAGCAGCCAGACCCTGGGGCGGCAGCAAGAGACCCAGTACTTC.

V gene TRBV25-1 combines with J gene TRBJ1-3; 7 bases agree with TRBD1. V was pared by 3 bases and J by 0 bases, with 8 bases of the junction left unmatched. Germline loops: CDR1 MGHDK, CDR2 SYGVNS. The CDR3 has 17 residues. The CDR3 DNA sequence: TGTGCCAGCAGTGACCCTAGGGGGCCACTCTCTGGAAACACCATATATTTT. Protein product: CASSDPRGPLSGNTIYF.

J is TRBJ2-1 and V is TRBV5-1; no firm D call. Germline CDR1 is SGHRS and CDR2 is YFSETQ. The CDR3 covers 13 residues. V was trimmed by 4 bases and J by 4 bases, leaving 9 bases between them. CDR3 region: CASSPARYNEQFF. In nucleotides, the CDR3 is TGCGCCAGCAGCCCCGCACGGTACAATGAGCAGTTCTTC.